The 5 T cell receptor beta chains below were found in one sample sequenced in a study of T cell clonotyping in hematopoietic cell transplantation. The table came from immunoSEQ multiplex PCR; TCRdb's copy has only in-frame clones and leaves some out. The table records some 13,000 clones, approximately 80% of them present only once. Noted time point: recipient sample about 28 days before transplant, after cytoreduction. Sequenced material: peripheral blood mononuclear cells, taken before stem cell transplant. The receptors were sampled from a man aged 55 to 70 with acute myeloid leukemia. Some clones in this sample may be carry-over from other donors' samples.

The rearrangement links TRBV6-5 to TRBJ1-2, with a possible D match to TRBD1 (6 bases). V was pared by 5 bases and J by 6 bases, with 16 bases between. Per the germline V gene, CDR1 is MNHEY and CDR2 is SVGAGI. The CDR3 covers 14 residues. Here the CDR3 DNA reads TGTGCCAGCAGTATACAGGGTTCGTCGAATGGCTACACCTTC. Its protein product is CASSIQGSSNGYTF.

The V and J genes are TRBV4-1 and TRBJ2-7; 7 nucleotides align to TRBD1. The germline V gene encodes CDR1 MGHRA and CDR2 YSYEKL. CDR3 length: 16 residues. V dropped 1 base and J dropped 1; count of bases not matched to a gene: 7. The CDR3 sequence: CASSQGDSPFSYEQYF. DNA for the CDR3: TGCGCCAGCAGCCAAGGGGACAGTCCTTTTTCCTACGAGCAGTACTTC.

The V and J genes are TRBV9 and TRBJ1-4; tentative D call: TRBD1 (5 bases). CDR1 and CDR2 from the germline V gene are SGDLS and YYNGEE. The CDR3 is 14 residues long. The germline V and J ends were trimmed by 3 bases and 6 bases, with 12 bases remaining between them. The CDR3, as DNA: TGTGCCAGCAGCGCCAGCGGGGGTCATGAAAAACTGTTTTTT. Amino acids: CASSASGGHEKLFF.

The rearrangement links TRBV25-1 to TRBJ1-1; D not resolved. Germline loops: CDR1 MGHDK, CDR2 SYGVNS. The CDR3 totals 11 residues. With 4 bases removed from V and 3 bases from J, the gap between germline ends came to 3 bases. This chain's CDR3 is CASSGDTEAFF. The CDR3 DNA reads TGTGCCAGCAGTGGGGACACTGAAGCTTTCTTT.

The chain combines TRBV7-3 with TRBJ2-5; the match to TRBD2 covers 8 bases. Looked up from germline, CDR1 is SGHTA and CDR2 is FQGTGA. The CDR3 runs 15 residues. Unmatched junction bases numbered 1, after V lost 0 bases and J lost 1 base. In DNA form, the CDR3 reads TGTGCCAGCAGCTTAACGGGGACTAGCCAAGAGACCCAGTACTTC. Translated, it gives CASSLTGTSQETQYF.